This T cell receptor beta chain was retrieved from a study of neurological immune-mediated disorders. Notes on the study in general: The study found no CDR3 amino acid sequences shared by expanded clones across subjects, suggesting private repertoires in all groups.

PBMCs numbering 2 million and stored at -80 C yielded the unsorted libraries. This clonotype came up many times. Its specificity is unknown. The V and J ends lost 0 bases and 7 bases respectively, with 10 bases between them. Germline V gene lookup returns CDR1 SGHKS and CDR2 YYEKEE (reference sequence). This CDR3 spans 13 amino acids. TCRdb reprocessed the 5' RACE reads with MiXCR, giving one entry per CDR3 protein. The data show 95,000 or so distinct CDR3 sequences, 3.5% to 4% seen once. Sequenced input: PBMCs. The TCR sequence derives from a woman aged 18-29 years with multiple sclerosis. J is TRBJ2-5 and V is TRBV5-5; D is uncertain. The CDR3 DNA sequence: TGTGCCAGCAGCTTGGGTCAGGCGGCGACCCAGTACTTC. This gives the protein CASSLGQAATQYF.